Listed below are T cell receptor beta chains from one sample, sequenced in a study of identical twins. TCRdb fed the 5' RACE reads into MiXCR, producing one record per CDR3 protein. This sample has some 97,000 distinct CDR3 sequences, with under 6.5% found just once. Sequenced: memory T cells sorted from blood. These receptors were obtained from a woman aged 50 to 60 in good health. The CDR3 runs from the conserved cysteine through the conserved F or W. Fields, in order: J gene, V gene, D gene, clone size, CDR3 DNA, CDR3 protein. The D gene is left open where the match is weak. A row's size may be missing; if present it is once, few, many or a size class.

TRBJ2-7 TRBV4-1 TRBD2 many TGCGCCAGCAGCCAAGCCGGGGGGGGCTACGAGCAGTACTTC CASSQAGGGYEQYF
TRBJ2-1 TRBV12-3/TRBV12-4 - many TGTGCCAGCAGCTCACTACTTGGCAATGAGCAGTTCTTC CASSSLLGNEQFF
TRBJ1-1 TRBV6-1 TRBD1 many TGTGCCAGCAGTGAAGCTCGAGGGGGCGAAGCTTTCTTT CASSEARGGEAFF
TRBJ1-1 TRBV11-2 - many TGTGCCAGCAGCTTGAATAGGGCTGGCGCTGAAGCTTTCTTT CASSLNRAGAEAFF
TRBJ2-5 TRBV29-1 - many TGCAGCGTTGGGGGGAGAGAGACCCAGTACTTC CSVGGRETQYF
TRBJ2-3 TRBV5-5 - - TGTGCCAGCAGCTTGGACGGACAGTACACAGATACGCAGTATTTT CASSLDGQYTDTQYF
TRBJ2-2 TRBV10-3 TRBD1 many TGTGCCATCAGGGACAGGAGTTCGAACACCGGGGAGCTGTTTTTT CAIRDRSSNTGELFF
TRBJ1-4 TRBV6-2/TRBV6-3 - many TGTGCCAGCAGCCTTGGTGGGATCAGAGGAAAACTGTTTTTT CASSLGGIRGKLFF
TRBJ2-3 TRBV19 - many TGTGCCAGTAGTATAGATCGGCTAGGACCTACGCAGTATTTT CASSIDRLGPTQYF
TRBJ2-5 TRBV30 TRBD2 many TGTGCCTGGAGTTTGGGGGGAGGGAAGACCCAGTACTTC CAWSLGGGKTQYF
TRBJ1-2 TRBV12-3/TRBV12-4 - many TGTGCCAGCACCATAGACAGCTATGGCTACACCTTC CASTIDSYGYTF
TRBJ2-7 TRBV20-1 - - TGCAGTGCGACACCGGACACCGCCTACGAGCAGTACTTC CSATPDTAYEQYF
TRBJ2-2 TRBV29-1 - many TGCAGCGTTGATTCATCGGCCGGGGAGCTGTTTTTT CSVDSSAGELFF
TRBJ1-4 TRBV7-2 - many TGTGCCAGCAGCTTGGTGGGAGTCGAAAAACTGTTTTTT CASSLVGVEKLFF
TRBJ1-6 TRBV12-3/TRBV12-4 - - TGTGCCAGCAGTTTATTCACCGCAGGAAGCTCCTATAATTCACCCCTCCACTTT CASSLFTAGSSYNSPLHF
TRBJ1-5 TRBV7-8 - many TGTGCCAGCTCCAGGGTAGGGAGCAATCAGCCCCAGCATTTT CASSRVGSNQPQHF
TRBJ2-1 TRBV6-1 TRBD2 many TGTGCCAGCATAGGACTAGCCAGATACAATGAGCAGTTCTTC CASIGLARYNEQFF
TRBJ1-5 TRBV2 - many TGTGCCAGCAGCCGCGACATCTTGAGCAATCAGCCCCAGCATTTT CASSRDILSNQPQHF
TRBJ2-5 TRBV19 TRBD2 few TGTGCCAGTAGTATAGTGACTAGCGGGAGTTTCACCCAGTACTTC CASSIVTSGSFTQYF
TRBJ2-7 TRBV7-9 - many TGTGCCAGCAGCTTAGAATTGGTGGACTACGAGCAGTACTTC CASSLELVDYEQYF
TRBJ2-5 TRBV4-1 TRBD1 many TGCGCCAGCAGCCCCCTATTCTCCGGGACAGGGGCCGTTGAGACCCAGTACTTC CASSPLFSGTGAVETQYF
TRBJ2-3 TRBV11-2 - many TGTGCCAGCAGCTTAGCTAGGGTCGCAGATACGCAGTATTTT CASSLARVADTQYF
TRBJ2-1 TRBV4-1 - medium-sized TGCGCCAGCTCGCAGGACTACAATGAGCAGTTCTTC CASSQDYNEQFF
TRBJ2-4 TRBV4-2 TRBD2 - TGTGCCAGCAGCCAAGACCGTACTAGCGGGAACAACATTCAGTACTTC CASSQDRTSGNNIQYF
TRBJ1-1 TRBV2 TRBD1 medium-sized TGTGCCGTAGCATCCCTGACAGGGTTTGGCACTGAAGCTTTCTTT CAVASLTGFGTEAFF
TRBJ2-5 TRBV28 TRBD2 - TGTGCCAGCAGTTTATTGCGTCTAGCGGGTTTGTACCAAGAGACCCAGTACTTC CASSLLRLAGLYQETQYF
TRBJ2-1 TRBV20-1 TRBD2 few TGCAGTGCTAGTCCTAGCGGCTCCTACAATGAGCAGTTCTTC CSASPSGSYNEQFF
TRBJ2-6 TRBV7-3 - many TGTGCCAGCAGCTTTTGGCACGACTCTGGGGCCAACGTCCTGACTTTC CASSFWHDSGANVLTF
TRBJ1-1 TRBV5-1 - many TGCGCCAGCAGCTTGTTTGGGAACACTGAAGCTTTCTTT CASSLFGNTEAFF
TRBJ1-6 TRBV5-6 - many TGTGCCAGCAGCCTGGCACCCGAAGGGGATTCACCCCTCCACTTT CASSLAPEGDSPLHF
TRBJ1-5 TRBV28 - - TGTGCCAGCAGCCCAAGTGGGGGGCGTGAACAGCCCCAGCATTTT CASSPSGGREQPQHF
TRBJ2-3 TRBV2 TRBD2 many TGTGCCAGCAAGGGACTAGCGGACACAGATACGCAGTATTTT CASKGLADTDTQYF
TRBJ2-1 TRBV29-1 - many TGCAGCGTTGAATCGGACAGCAGCAATGAGCAGTTCTTC CSVESDSSNEQFF
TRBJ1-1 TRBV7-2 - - TGTGCCAGCAGCCTAGGGGGGGGCGAACGTAGGGCTTTCTTT CASSLGGGERRAFF
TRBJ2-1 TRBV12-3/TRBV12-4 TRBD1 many TGTGCCAGCAGTTTGACCACTTCCGGGACAGGGAACAATGAGCAGTTCTTC CASSLTTSGTGNNEQFF
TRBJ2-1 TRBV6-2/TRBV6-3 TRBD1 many TGTGCCAGCAGTTACCCGCCGGACAGGGGATGGACCTACAATGAGCAGTTCTTC CASSYPPDRGWTYNEQFF
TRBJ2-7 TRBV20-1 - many TGCAGTGCCCCCCCCCCGACTGGCTTAGGGGAGCAGTACTTC CSAPPPTGLGEQYF
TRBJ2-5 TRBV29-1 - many TGCAGCGTTGAAGAAGGTCGGACGTACCAAGAGACCCAGTACTTC CSVEEGRTYQETQYF
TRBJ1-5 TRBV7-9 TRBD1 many TGTGCCAGCAGCTTAGCGTGGGGACAGACCAATCAGCCCCAGCATTTT CASSLAWGQTNQPQHF
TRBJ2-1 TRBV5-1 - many TGCGCCAGCACCTTGCAATATGAGCAGTTCTTC CASTLQYEQFF
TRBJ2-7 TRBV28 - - TGTGCCAGCAGTTTAATGTACGAGCAGTACTTC CASSLMYEQYF
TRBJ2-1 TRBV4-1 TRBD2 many TGCGCCAGCAGCCAAGGACTAGCGTATGATGAGCAGTTCTTC CASSQGLAYDEQFF
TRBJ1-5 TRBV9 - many TGTGCCAGCAGCGTAGACGAGGGTACCAATCAGCCCCAGCATTTT CASSVDEGTNQPQHF
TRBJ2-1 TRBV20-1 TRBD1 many TGCAGTGCTGTGACCTGGGACAGAGCCTACAATGAGCAGTTCTTC CSAVTWDRAYNEQFF
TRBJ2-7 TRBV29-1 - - TGCAGCGTTGTGCCGGACTTACCCTACGAGCAGTACTTC CSVVPDLPYEQYF
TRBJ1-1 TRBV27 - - TGTGCCAGCAGTAACCGGGGATCTAACACTGAAGCTTTCTTT CASSNRGSNTEAFF
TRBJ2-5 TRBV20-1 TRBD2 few TGCAGTGCTTCCAAGCGGGGCCAAGAGACCCAGTACTTC CSASKRGQETQYF
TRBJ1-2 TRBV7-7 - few TGTGCTAGCAGCTTATTCAAGGGGATGATGGCTAACTATGGCTACACCTTC CASSLFKGMMANYGYTF
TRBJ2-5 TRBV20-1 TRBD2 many TGCAGTGCTAGTGCGGGGCTAGCGGGACTCTTACAAGAGACCCAGTACTTC CSASAGLAGLLQETQYF
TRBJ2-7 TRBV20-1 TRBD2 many TGCAGTGCTGGCACTAGCGGGAGAAGGGAGCAGTACTTC CSAGTSGRREQYF
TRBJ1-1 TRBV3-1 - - TGTGCCAGCAGCCAAGTCCGGCAGGGCTATACTGAAGCTTTCTTT CASSQVRQGYTEAFF
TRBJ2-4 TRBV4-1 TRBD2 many TGCGCCAGCAGCCAAGTCGGGGGGGGAGCGGGAGTGACTCAGTACTTC CASSQVGGGAGVTQYF
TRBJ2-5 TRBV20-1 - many TGCAGTGCTAGATTTTTGGAGGGGGCATGGGAGACCCAGTACTTC CSARFLEGAWETQYF
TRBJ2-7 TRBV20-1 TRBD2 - TGCAGTGCCATCCCGACTAGCGGAACAACCCCCGAGCAGTACTTC CSAIPTSGTTPEQYF
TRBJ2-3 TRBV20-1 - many TGCAGTGCAGGCCGATATAGCACAGATACGCAGTATTTT CSAGRYSTDTQYF